The rows below give T cell receptor beta chains drawn from one sample of a study of T-cell reconstitution after alpha-beta-depleted transplantation in children. TCRdb independently ran MiXCR on the PCR reads; one entry per CDR3 protein. The data hold hundreds of thousands of distinct CDR3 sequences, with about 15% observed a single time. Material: PBMCs, mostly from graft donor cells, obtained 360 days after TCRalphabeta/CD19-depleted stem cell transplant. All receptors derive from a male patient younger than 18 who had a stem cell transplant for acute lymphoblastic leukemia, so the T cells may come from the graft donor. Each CDR3 is given with its conserved first and last residue. The D gene is left open where the match is weak. Only part of the rows carry a size: once, few, many, or a class if the clone is expanded.

j_gene: TRBJ1-5; abundance: many; v_gene: TRBV12-3/TRBV12-4; d_gene: NA; CDR3nt: TGTGCCAGCAGCTCCACTGGCAATCAGCCCCAGCATTTT; CDR3aa: CASSSTGNQPQHF
j_gene: TRBJ1-2; abundance: few; v_gene: TRBV20-1; d_gene: NA; CDR3nt: TGCAGTGCTAGAGAATCCCGAAACTATGGCTACACCTTC; CDR3aa: CSARESRNYGYTF
j_gene: TRBJ2-2; abundance: NA; v_gene: TRBV12-3/TRBV12-4; d_gene: TRBD2; CDR3nt: TGTGCCAGCAGTTTACCAGCGGGAGGTGGCGGGGAGCTGTTTTTT; CDR3aa: CASSLPAGGGGELFF
j_gene: TRBJ2-3; abundance: NA; v_gene: TRBV21-1; d_gene: NA; CDR3nt: TGTGCCAGCAGCTATCAGCGGGGTAGCACAGATACGCAGTATTTT; CDR3aa: CASSYQRGSTDTQYF
j_gene: TRBJ2-3; abundance: few; v_gene: TRBV5-6; d_gene: TRBD1; CDR3nt: TGTGCCAGCAGCCCCCCTCCAGGGGGCTCCCCAGATACGCAGTATTTT; CDR3aa: CASSPPPGGSPDTQYF
j_gene: TRBJ1-2; abundance: NA; v_gene: TRBV29-1; d_gene: NA; CDR3nt: TGCACCTTCGAAGCTGGCTACACCTTC; CDR3aa: CTFEAGYTF
j_gene: TRBJ2-1; abundance: NA; v_gene: TRBV5-1; d_gene: TRBD2; CDR3nt: TGCGCCAGCAGCTTGCGGGGACTAGTCAATGAGCAGTTCTTC; CDR3aa: CASSLRGLVNEQFF
j_gene: TRBJ2-1; abundance: NA; v_gene: TRBV7-6; d_gene: NA; CDR3nt: TGTGCCAGCAGCACCCCTGGCGGTGAGCAGTTCTTC; CDR3aa: CASSTPGGEQFF
j_gene: TRBJ1-1; abundance: NA; v_gene: TRBV7-3; d_gene: NA; CDR3nt: TGTGCCAGCAGCTTAAGACCGTCGGACACTGAAGCTTTCTTT; CDR3aa: CASSLRPSDTEAFF
j_gene: TRBJ1-2; abundance: few; v_gene: TRBV11-2; d_gene: NA; CDR3nt: TGTGCCAGCAGCCGTCAGCCTAACTATGGCTACACCTTC; CDR3aa: CASSRQPNYGYTF
j_gene: TRBJ1-4; abundance: many; v_gene: TRBV7-3; d_gene: NA; CDR3nt: TGTGCCAGCAGCCGCGGGGTTAATGAAAAACTGTTTTTT; CDR3aa: CASSRGVNEKLFF
j_gene: TRBJ2-1; abundance: NA; v_gene: TRBV5-1; d_gene: NA; CDR3nt: TGCGCCAGCAGCTGGTTGGCGGGAGATCCCCAGGGGACTGAGCAGTTCTTC; CDR3aa: CASSWLAGDPQGTEQFF
j_gene: TRBJ2-3; abundance: many; v_gene: TRBV6-5; d_gene: TRBD2; CDR3nt: TGTGCCAGCAGTTACTACGGCGGGAGGGGGCCAGATACGCAGTATTTT; CDR3aa: CASSYYGGRGPDTQYF
j_gene: TRBJ1-6; abundance: few; v_gene: TRBV27; d_gene: NA; CDR3nt: TGTGCCAGCAGTGCCTATGCCGGTTCACCCCTCCACTTT; CDR3aa: CASSAYAGSPLHF
j_gene: TRBJ1-1; abundance: NA; v_gene: TRBV30; d_gene: NA; CDR3nt: TGTGCCTGGAGCGACAGGCCCCCTGAAGCTTTCTTT; CDR3aa: CAWSDRPPEAFF
j_gene: TRBJ2-1; abundance: NA; v_gene: TRBV18; d_gene: TRBD2; CDR3nt: TGTGCCAGCTCACGACCGGGACTAGCGGGCAACAATGAGCAGTTCTTC; CDR3aa: CASSRPGLAGNNEQFF
j_gene: TRBJ1-5; abundance: few; v_gene: TRBV12-3/TRBV12-4; d_gene: TRBD1; CDR3nt: TGTGCCAGCAGTCAAGTACAGGGGGTTGGCAATCAGCCCCAGCATTTT; CDR3aa: CASSQVQGVGNQPQHF
j_gene: TRBJ2-5; abundance: NA; v_gene: TRBV5-4; d_gene: TRBD1; CDR3nt: TGTGCCAGCAGCTTGGGCCCCGGACAGGGGAGTCGGGAGACCCAGTACTTC; CDR3aa: CASSLGPGQGSRETQYF
j_gene: TRBJ2-2; abundance: NA; v_gene: TRBV11-1; d_gene: NA; CDR3nt: TGTGCCAGCAGGTCCCAACTAACCATTAACACCGGGGAGCTGTTTTTT; CDR3aa: CASRSQLTINTGELFF
j_gene: TRBJ2-1; abundance: few; v_gene: TRBV29-1; d_gene: TRBD1; CDR3nt: TGCAGCGGGGACAGGGGCAATGAGCAGTTCTTC; CDR3aa: CSGDRGNEQFF
j_gene: TRBJ1-1; abundance: few; v_gene: TRBV28; d_gene: NA; CDR3nt: TGTGCCAGCACCCACAAGGTCACTGAAGCTTTCTTT; CDR3aa: CASTHKVTEAFF
j_gene: TRBJ2-7; abundance: once; v_gene: TRBV2; d_gene: TRBD1; CDR3nt: TGTGCCAGCAGTGCGATCGACAGGGTCGAGCAGTACTTC; CDR3aa: CASSAIDRVEQYF
j_gene: TRBJ2-7; abundance: few; v_gene: TRBV20-1; d_gene: NA; CDR3nt: TGCAGTGCTAGAGACCCAGGGGAAGAGCAGTACTTC; CDR3aa: CSARDPGEEQYF
j_gene: TRBJ2-1; abundance: few; v_gene: TRBV12-3/TRBV12-4; d_gene: NA; CDR3nt: TGTGCCAGCAGTTCCACCCAGCCGGGGTACAATGAGCAGTTCTTC; CDR3aa: CASSSTQPGYNEQFF
j_gene: TRBJ2-1; abundance: NA; v_gene: TRBV2; d_gene: NA; CDR3nt: TGTGCCAGGGGACATAATGGTTATGAGCAGTTCTTC; CDR3aa: CARGHNGYEQFF
j_gene: TRBJ1-1; abundance: few; v_gene: TRBV12-3/TRBV12-4; d_gene: TRBD1; CDR3nt: TGTGCCAGCAGTTTCAGGGGGTGGAACACTGAAGCTTTCTTT; CDR3aa: CASSFRGWNTEAFF
j_gene: TRBJ2-4; abundance: few; v_gene: TRBV11-3; d_gene: NA; CDR3nt: TGTGCCAGCTTGGACGGAGACTTCCTAGCCAAAAACATTCAGTACTTC; CDR3aa: CASLDGDFLAKNIQYF
j_gene: TRBJ1-5; abundance: few; v_gene: TRBV6-2/TRBV6-3; d_gene: NA; CDR3nt: TGTGCCAGCAGTGCCGACAAAGAGGTCGTCCAGCCCCAGCATTTT; CDR3aa: CASSADKEVVQPQHF
j_gene: TRBJ2-7; abundance: NA; v_gene: TRBV5-1; d_gene: NA; CDR3nt: TGCGCCAGCAGCCAGAACCCATGGCAGGGGACCTACGAGCAGTACTTC; CDR3aa: CASSQNPWQGTYEQYF
j_gene: TRBJ1-5; abundance: NA; v_gene: TRBV20-1; d_gene: NA; CDR3nt: TGCAGTGCTAGAGATCGGGGGGGATGGGGTCAGCCCCAGCATTTT; CDR3aa: CSARDRGGWGQPQHF
j_gene: TRBJ2-1; abundance: NA; v_gene: TRBV12-3/TRBV12-4; d_gene: NA; CDR3nt: TGTGCCAGCAGCTATCCTGAACTGAGCTCCTACAATGAGCAGTTCTTC; CDR3aa: CASSYPELSSYNEQFF
j_gene: TRBJ2-5; abundance: few; v_gene: TRBV7-9; d_gene: NA; CDR3nt: TGTGCCAGCAGCTTATCGACTAGAGAGACCCAGTACTTC; CDR3aa: CASSLSTRETQYF
j_gene: TRBJ1-1; abundance: few; v_gene: TRBV5-1; d_gene: NA; CDR3nt: TGCGCCAGCAGGGGTTTAGAGCCGAAGGAAGCTTTCTTT; CDR3aa: CASRGLEPKEAFF
j_gene: TRBJ1-2; abundance: many; v_gene: TRBV5-1; d_gene: TRBD1; CDR3nt: TGCGCCAGCAGCTTGCGGTTCCCGGGACAGGGGTTCCTAAGTACTAACTATGGCTACACCTTC; CDR3aa: CASSLRFPGQGFLSTNYGYTF
j_gene: TRBJ2-3; abundance: NA; v_gene: TRBV15; d_gene: NA; CDR3nt: TGTGCCACCAGAACTGGCGGGTGGGTTCAAGATACGCAGTATTTT; CDR3aa: CATRTGGWVQDTQYF
j_gene: TRBJ2-7; abundance: few; v_gene: TRBV29-1; d_gene: NA; CDR3nt: TGCAGCGTTATGTGGGGGATCCACGAGCAGTACTTC; CDR3aa: CSVMWGIHEQYF
j_gene: TRBJ2-7; abundance: NA; v_gene: TRBV12-3/TRBV12-4; d_gene: NA; CDR3nt: TGTGCCAGCAGTGGAAACGTCTTTAACCGACCCTACGAGCAGTACTTC; CDR3aa: CASSGNVFNRPYEQYF
j_gene: TRBJ2-5; abundance: NA; v_gene: TRBV5-1; d_gene: NA; CDR3nt: TGCGCCAGCAGCTTGCAGGCCCCAGAGACCCAGTACTTC; CDR3aa: CASSLQAPETQYF
j_gene: TRBJ2-1; abundance: few; v_gene: TRBV14; d_gene: TRBD2; CDR3nt: TGTGCCAGCAGCCAACTAGCGGGAGTGCGGCAGTTCTTC; CDR3aa: CASSQLAGVRQFF
j_gene: TRBJ2-1; abundance: NA; v_gene: TRBV3-1; d_gene: TRBD2; CDR3nt: TGTGCCAGCAGCCAAGAGGTCCTAGCGGGAGGTGCTAATGAGCAGTTCTTC; CDR3aa: CASSQEVLAGGANEQFF
j_gene: TRBJ2-1; abundance: NA; v_gene: TRBV7-6; d_gene: NA; CDR3nt: TGTGCCAGCAGCTTAGATGTGGGGAGACATGAGCAGTTCTTC; CDR3aa: CASSLDVGRHEQFF
j_gene: TRBJ1-1; abundance: NA; v_gene: TRBV7-9; d_gene: NA; CDR3nt: TGTGCCAGCAGCTTAAGGTGGCAGAAGAACACTGAAGCTTTCTTT; CDR3aa: CASSLRWQKNTEAFF
j_gene: TRBJ2-2; abundance: NA; v_gene: TRBV6-1; d_gene: TRBD2; CDR3nt: TGTGCCAGCAGTGGACCTAGCGGGGTGAACACCGGGGAGCTGTTTTTT; CDR3aa: CASSGPSGVNTGELFF